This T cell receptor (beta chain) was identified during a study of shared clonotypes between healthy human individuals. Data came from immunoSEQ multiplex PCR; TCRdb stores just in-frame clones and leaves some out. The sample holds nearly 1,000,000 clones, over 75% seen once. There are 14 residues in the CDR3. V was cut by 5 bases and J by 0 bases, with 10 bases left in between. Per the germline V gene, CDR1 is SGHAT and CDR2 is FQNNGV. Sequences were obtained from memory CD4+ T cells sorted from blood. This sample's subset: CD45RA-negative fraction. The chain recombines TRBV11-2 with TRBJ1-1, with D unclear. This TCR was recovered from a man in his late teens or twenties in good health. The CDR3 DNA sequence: TGTGCCAGCAGCGAGGACGGGTTGAACACTGAAGCTTTCTTT. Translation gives CASSEDGLNTEAFF.